The subject of this entry is one T cell receptor (beta chain). Its antigen is not known. The entry originates in a study of cytomegalovirus exposure and HLA in healthy donors. Between the trimmed V and J ends, which lost 2 bases and 6 bases, there was a span of 12 bases. This CDR3 spans 13 amino acids. Looked up from germline, CDR1 is SGDLS and CDR2 is YYNGEE. PCR employed 60 Vbeta and 13 Jbeta primers. The method was immunoSEQ multiplex PCR; TCRdb's version includes in-frame clones alone and lacks a portion of them. Among roughly 200,000 clones listed, about two thirds were seen once. Notes on the study in general: In a later analysis, compared with equally common non-associated chains, HLA-associated beta chains were more expanded. Most TCR sequences were uncommon, yet certain public TCRs appeared in many donors.

Sequencing was performed on PBMCs. The chain recombines TRBV9 with TRBJ2-7; D is perhaps TRBD2 (6 bases). The receptor was derived from a man aged 35 to 55 in good health and CMV-seropositive. The CDR3 region is CASSVGTLGEQYF. In nucleotides, the CDR3 is TGTGCCAGCAGCGTTGGGACTCTGGGCGAGCAGTACTTC.